This TCR beta chain came from a study of blood T cells in healthy people across ages. Study-wide background: Template switching retrieved approximately one barcoded beta molecule for each two T cells. Notes on the study in general: CMV status of donors was unknown, possibly confounding expanded clonotype changes. The authors considered diversity estimates from one million T cells to be underestimates.

The second PCR ran roughly 6 to 12 cycles with a sample-barcoded 5' primer and J-beta primers. One entry per CDR3 protein, called by TCRdb with MiXCR from the 5' RACE reads. The top ten clones hold around a sixth of a sample with over 550,000 distinct CDR3 sequences, approximately 30% of them seen once. Donor samples were obtained from healthy Caucasian individuals from Russia, aged about 6 to 95. There are many counts of this clonotype. The antigen is unknown. The sequence came from an elderly woman in good health. Sequenced: blood.

For the CDR3, the DNA is TGTGCCAGCAGTGCAGCAGGGCAAGAGACCCAGTACTTC. Its translation: CASSAAGQETQYF. The rearrangement uses TRBV6-1 and TRBJ2-5; D is perhaps TRBD1 (5 bases). This CDR3 is 13 amino acids long. From germline, CDR1 is MNHNS and CDR2 SASEGT. The ends were cut back, 4 bases at V and 2 bases at J, with 8 bases in the middle.